Each of the 2 T cell receptor beta chains below was sequenced from the same sample in a study of blood T cell repertoires in COVID-19. Produced via immunoSEQ multiplex PCR; TCRdb's table is partial and in-frame only. The repertoire consists of 300,000 to 400,000 clones, with approximately 89% occurring once and the leading ten covering over 2%. Material for sequencing was peripheral blood. These receptors were collected from a woman aged 55-70 years with COVID-19, enrolled during active disease.

The rearrangement uses TRBV12-3 or TRBV12-4 and TRBJ1-1, with 7 bases fitting TRBD1. Trimming at V came to 3 bases and at J to 6 bases, leaving 4 bases not matched to a gene. This CDR3 has 13 amino acids. Here the CDR3 reads CASSLQGVSEAFF. DNA of the CDR3: TGTGCCAGCAGTTTGCAGGGGGTGTCTGAAGCTTTCTTT.

The chain has TRBV3-1 (or the pseudogene TRBV3-2) and TRBJ2-5; 10 bases are shared with TRBD2. The CDR3 contains 17 residues. Germline trimming cut 0 bases from V and 2 bases from J; bases unmatched to any gene: 6. Per germline, CDR1 LGHDT and CDR2 YNNKEL (reference sequence). The CDR3 spells CASSQDPLAGAQETQYF. DNA of the CDR3: TGTGCCAGCAGCCAAGATCCCCTAGCGGGGGCGCAAGAGACCCAGTACTTC.